This entry lists 25 T cell receptor beta chains sequenced from one sample in a study of CD8 T cells in Susac syndrome. An amount of RNA that ranged from roughly 0.45 to 1 ug was reverse transcribed with random hexamers. TCRdb recomputed calls from the immunoSEQ multiplex PCR reads with MiXCR, one row per CDR3 protein. Of 150,000 to 200,000 distinct CDR3 sequences listed, roughly 95% are singletons. The sample taken for sequencing was CD8+ T cells from PBMCs. Receptors originate from a human donor with multiple sclerosis.

The CDR3 region is CATSRDDHEQFF. CDR3 nucleotides: TGTGCCACCAGCAGAGATGACCATGAGCAGTTCTTC. J is TRBJ2-1 and V is TRBV15; D is unclear. This CDR3 region has 12 residues. The V gene lost 0 bases and the J gene lost 8 bases, with 5 bases spanning the gap. Per the germline V gene, CDR1 is LNHNV and CDR2 is YYDKDF (reference sequence).

This chain connects TRBV7-2 to TRBJ1-2; 10 nucleotides line up with TRBD1. Germline V gene lookup returns CDR1 SGHTA and CDR2 FQGNSA. V shed 5 bases and J 6 bases; nucleotides not matched to a gene: 15. The CDR3 is 17 amino acids. For the CDR3, the DNA is TGTGCCAGCAGCGCAATCTCCGGGACAGGGGACCTCGATGGCTACACCTTC. Protein sequence: CASSAISGTGDLDGYTF. Together with reference TRBV7-2 and TRBJ1-2, the CDR3 gives the full variable domain: GAGVSQSPSNKVTEKGKDVELRCDPISGHTALYWYRQSLGQGLEFLIYFQGNSAPDKSGLPSDRFSAERTGGSVSTLTIQRTQQEDSAVYLCASSAISGTGDLDGYTFGSGTRLTVV.

The gene calls are TRBV27 and TRBJ2-1, with 8 nucleotides matching TRBD2. J was trimmed by 15 bases and V by 7 bases; bases with no gene match: 8. The CDR3 has 11 residues. In germline, CDR1 is MNHEY, CDR2 SMNVEV (reference sequence). Here the CDR3 DNA reads TGTGCCAGCACCTCCGGGACTAGTTGGTTCTTC. Its protein is CASTSGTSWFF.

This chain uses TRBV29-1 with TRBJ2-1; unclear D gene. This CDR3 region has 10 residues. The V end lost 6 bases, the J end lost 13 bases, and 13 bases lay between the germline ends. The germline V gene has CDR1 SQVTM and CDR2 ANQGSEA. CDR3 bases: TGCAGCGTATGGGGAATTGTCCAGTTCTTC. Amino acids: CSVWGIVQFF.

The chain links TRBV4-1 to TRBJ2-1, with D perhaps TRBD1 or TRBD2 (5 bases each). V gave up 1 base and J gave up 5 bases, with 21 bases separating them. CDR1 is MGHRA and CDR2 is YSYEKL in the germline V gene. This CDR3 has 18 amino acids. CDR3 sequence (DNA): TGCGCCAGCAGCCAAGCGGCGGACCGAGGGGCCCGACACAATGAGCAGTTCTTC. It codes for CASSQAADRGARHNEQFF.

CDR3 in amino acids: CASSRTQGAQTQYF. As DNA, the CDR3 is TGTGCCAGCAGTCGAACACAGGGCGCGCAGACCCAGTACTTC. The chain is built from TRBV11-2 and TRBJ2-5, with D perhaps matching TRBD1 (6 bases). Trimming removed 6 bases from V and 6 bases from J, with 17 bases in between. The CDR3 extends over 14 amino acids. Germline V gives CDR1 SGHAT, CDR2 FQNNGV.

The chain uses TRBV29-1 and TRBJ1-2; TRBD1 is a possible D gene (6 bases). V lost 6 bases and J lost 4, with 15 bases in between. The germline V gene has CDR1 SQVTM and CDR2 ANQGSEA. CDR3 size: 13 residues. CDR3: CSVLAGDLYGYTF. CDR3 DNA: TGCAGCGTCCTCGCAGGGGATCTCTATGGCTACACCTTC.

The J gene is TRBJ1-6, the V gene TRBV20-1, with D possibly matching TRBD1 (5 bases). The V end lost 3 bases, the J end lost 14 bases, and 14 bases lay between the germline ends. Germline lookup yields CDR1 DFQATT and CDR2 SNEGSKA (reference sequence). The CDR3 sequence is 12 residues long. The CDR3 DNA follows: TGCAGTGCTAGGGGTACAGGATTCACCCTCCACTTT. Translation: CSARGTGFTLHF.

The chain's CDR3 is CASSAGVSSYEQYF. CDR3 coding DNA: TGTGCCAGCAGCGCCGGGGTGAGCTCCTACGAGCAGTACTTC. V and J are TRBV13 and TRBJ2-7, with D maybe TRBD2 (5 bases). The CDR3 loop spans 14 amino acids. V was pared by 5 bases and J by 0 bases, with 11 bases between. CDR1 is PRHDT and CDR2 is FYEKMQ in the germline V gene (reference sequence).

The chain carries TRBV30 and TRBJ1-4, with D uncertain. V was shortened by 1 base and J by 3 bases, with 9 bases between the two germline ends. The CDR3 runs to 14 residues. Germline V gene data show CDR1 as GTSNPN and CDR2 as SVGIG (reference sequence). The CDR3 loop is CAWSDGVANEKLFF. The CDR3 DNA follows: TGTGCCTGGAGTGACGGAGTGGCTAATGAAAAACTGTTTTTT.

The chain recombines TRBV5-1 with TRBJ2-2; tentative D call: TRBD1 (6 bases). Trimming took 1 base from V and 5 from J, leaving 12 bases between them. The CDR3 length is 15 residues. Germline CDR1 is SGHRS and CDR2 is YFSETQ. The chain's CDR3 is CASSLLDSGTGELFF. CDR3 nucleotide sequence: TGCGCCAGCAGCTTGTTGGACAGCGGAACCGGGGAGCTGTTTTTT.

In its sample, this clonotype was seen once. The rearrangement links TRBV18 to TRBJ1-2; no reliable D call. The CDR3 is 13 amino acids. Per germline, CDR1 KGHSH and CDR2 LQKENI. Trimming shortened V by 3 bases and J by 4 bases, and 9 bases separated the two germline ends. The CDR3: CASSPGHLYGYTF. CDR3 in DNA: TGTGCCAGCTCACCTGGTCACCTCTATGGCTACACCTTC.

The V and J genes are TRBV11-2 and TRBJ2-1; the D gene is possibly TRBD1 (6 bases). Germline assignment: CDR1 SGHAT and CDR2 FQNNGV. The length of the CDR3 is 17 residues. Between the trimmed V and J ends, which lost 2 bases and 0 bases, there was a span of 14 bases. The CDR3 reads CASSLPQGLSSYNEQFF. The DNA of the CDR3 is TGTGCCAGCAGCTTACCCCAGGGGCTGAGCTCCTACAATGAGCAGTTCTTC. The full variable domain, with the rest looked up from reference TRBV11-2 and TRBJ2-1, is EAGVAQSPRYKIIEKRQSVAFWCNPISGHATLYWYQQILGQGPKLLIQFQNNGVVDDSQLPKDRFSAERLKGVDSTLKIQPAKLEDSAVYLCASSLPQGLSSYNEQFFGPGTRLTVL.

The chain joins TRBV3-1 to TRBJ2-1; weak D call: TRBD2 (6 bases). Trimming cost V 1 base and J 3 bases, with 10 bases left between them. CDR1 and CDR2 from the germline V gene are LGHDT and YNNKEL (reference sequence). This CDR3 contains 15 residues. CDR3 loop: CASSQGGGDYNEQFF. In DNA form, the CDR3 reads TGTGCCAGCAGCCAAGGTGGAGGGGACTACAATGAGCAGTTCTTC.

The rearrangement joins TRBV29-1 to TRBJ2-1, with unresolved D. This CDR3 comprises 11 residues. V gave up 3 bases and J gave up 10 bases, with 10 bases separating them. The germline V gene has CDR1 SQVTM and CDR2 ANQGSEA. The CDR3 DNA follows: TGCAGCGTTGATGTTCCGCAGGAGCAGTTCTTC. It codes for CSVDVPQEQFF.

CDR3 in amino acids: CATSRVKRTDTQYF. The CDR3 DNA reads as TGTGCCACCAGCAGAGTTAAGCGCACAGATACGCAGTATTTT. The genes are TRBV15 and TRBJ2-3; no definite D call. Per germline, CDR1 LNHNV and CDR2 YYDKDF (reference sequence). V was trimmed by 1 base and J by 1 base, leaving 6 bases between them. The length of the CDR3 is 14 residues.

The sample holds one count of this clonotype. The gene calls are TRBV19 and TRBJ1-2; D is uncertain. The ends were cut back, 5 bases at V and 5 bases at J, with 9 bases in the middle. This CDR3 spans 12 amino acids. CDR1 LNHDA and CDR2 SQIVND come from the germline V gene (reference sequence). The CDR3 bases are TGTGCCAGTAGTGTGGACCTATATGGCTACACCTTC. Protein: CASSVDLYGYTF. The full variable domain, with the rest looked up from reference TRBV19 and TRBJ1-2, is DGGITQSPKYLFRKEGQNVTLSCEQNLNHDAMYWYRQDPGQGLRLIYYSQIVNDFQKGDIAEGYSVSREKKESFPLTVTSAQKNPTAFYLCASSVDLYGYTFGSGTRLTVV.

The CDR3 DNA reads as TGTGCCAGCAGTCCCGCCCGGACAGGAGGAAACACTGAAGCTTTCTTT. This gives the protein CASSPARTGGNTEAFF. The rearrangement links TRBV27 to TRBJ1-1; 7 bases map to TRBD1. This CDR3 contains 16 residues. Germline values: CDR1 MNHEY, CDR2 SMNVEV (reference sequence). The V gene end was trimmed by 5 bases and the J gene end by 2 bases; junction bases not matched to a gene: 11.

The gene calls are TRBV7-9 and TRBJ2-1, with no clear D. V dropped 6 bases and J dropped 9 bases, with 15 bases sitting between them. The V gene's germline CDR1 is SEHNR and CDR2 FQNEAQ (reference sequence). There are 13 residues in the CDR3. The CDR3 coding sequence is TGTGCCAGCAGACCTACCCTAGGTGGTGAGCAGTTCTTC. This gives the protein CASRPTLGGEQFF.

The genes are TRBV24-1 and TRBJ2-2; possible D gene TRBD2, 5 bases. CDR3 length: 13 amino acids. Germline CDR1 and CDR2: KGHDR and SFDVKD. V dropped 6 bases and J dropped 5 bases, with 9 bases sitting between them. The CDR3 spells CATSLTGTGELFF. As DNA, the CDR3 is TGTGCCACCAGTCTGACGGGGACCGGGGAGCTGTTTTTT.

The rearrangement uses TRBV23-1 and TRBJ1-4; D is undetermined. TRBV23-1 qualifies as an ORF whose function is uncertain. The CDR3 has 15 amino acids. Trimming shortened V by 2 bases and J by 0 bases, and 7 bases separated the two germline ends. The CDR3 is CASSQGWSTNEKLFF. The CDR3 DNA follows: TGCGCCAGCAGTCAAGGGTGGTCAACTAATGAAAAACTGTTTTTT.

The rearrangement links TRBV20-1 to TRBJ1-2; a weak D match, TRBD1 (6 bases). CDR1 and CDR2 (germline): DFQATT, SNEGSKA (reference sequence). V was cut by 6 bases and J by 4 bases, with 12 bases left in between. The CDR3 runs 12 residues. The CDR3 DNA reads TGCAGTGCCTCCGACAGGACCTATGGCTACACCTTC. As protein: CSASDRTYGYTF.

This chain links TRBV9 with TRBJ2-1; D remains unclear. The CDR3 spans 12 residues. The germline V and J ends were trimmed by 0 bases and 6 bases, with 4 bases remaining between them. Germline V gives CDR1 SGDLS, CDR2 YYNGEE. Here the CDR3 reads CASSVGVNEQFF. The CDR3 coding sequence is TGTGCCAGCAGCGTAGGGGTCAATGAGCAGTTCTTC.

This chain uses TRBV5-1 with TRBJ2-1; 7 bases agree with TRBD2. Per germline, CDR1 SGHRS and CDR2 YFSETQ. CDR3 length: 15 amino acids. V was pared by 3 bases and J by 2 bases, with 5 bases of the junction left unmatched. CDR3 nucleotide sequence: TGCGCCAGCAGCTGGACGGGGGGACCCTACAATGAGCAGTTCTTC. Its translation is CASSWTGGPYNEQFF. Using reference TRBV5-1 and TRBJ2-1 for the parts outside the CDR3, the full variable domain is KAGVTQTPRYLIKTRGQQVTLSCSPISGHRSVSWYQQTPGQGLQFLFEYFSETQRNKGNFPGRFSGRQFSNSRSEMNVSTLELGDSALYLCASSWTGGPYNEQFFGPGTRLTVL.

J is TRBJ2-7 and V is TRBV6-5, with a weak D call TRBD1 (6 bases). Trimming stripped 0 bases from V and 5 bases from J, with 14 bases between. This CDR3 region has 15 residues. Germline CDR1 reads MNHEY; CDR2 reads SVGAGI. The CDR3 DNA sequence: TGTGCCAGCAGTTACTCGAATCAGGGGAGTGACGAGCAGTACTTC. Protein product: CASSYSNQGSDEQYF.